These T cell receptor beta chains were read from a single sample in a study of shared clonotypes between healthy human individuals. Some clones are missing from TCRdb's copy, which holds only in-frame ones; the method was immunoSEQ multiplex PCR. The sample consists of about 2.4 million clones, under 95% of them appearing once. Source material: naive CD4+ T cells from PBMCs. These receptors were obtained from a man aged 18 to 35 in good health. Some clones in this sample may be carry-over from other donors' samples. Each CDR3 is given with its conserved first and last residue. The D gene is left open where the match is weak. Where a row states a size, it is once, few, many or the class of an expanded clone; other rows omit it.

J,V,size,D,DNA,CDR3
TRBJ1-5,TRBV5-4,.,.,TGTGCCAGCAGCGTCGGACAGAGTAGAGATCAGCCCCAGCATTTT,CASSVGQSRDQPQHF
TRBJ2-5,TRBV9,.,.,TGTGCCAGCAGCGTAGGGACTAATGGCCAAGAGACCCAGTACTTC,CASSVGTNGQETQYF
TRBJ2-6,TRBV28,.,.,TGTGCCAGCAGTTCGCCCCCGGGGACCGGGGCCAACGTCCTGACTTTC,CASSSPPGTGANVLTF
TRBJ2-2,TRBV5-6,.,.,TGTGCCAGCAGCTCGGGGAGGCGGGATCAATACACCGGGGAGCTGTTTTTT,CASSSGRRDQYTGELFF
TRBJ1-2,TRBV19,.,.,TGTGCCAGTAGTAGGGGGGACTCTAACTATGGCTACACCTTC,CASSRGDSNYGYTF
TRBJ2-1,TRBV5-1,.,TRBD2,TGCGCCAGCAGCCCGGGGACTAGCGGGAGGGCCTACAATGAGCAGTTCTTC,CASSPGTSGRAYNEQFF
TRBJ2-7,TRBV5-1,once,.,TGCGCCAGCAGCTTGGTTATAGGGGGAAGCTACGAGCAGTACTTC,CASSLVIGGSYEQYF
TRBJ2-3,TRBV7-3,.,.,TGTGCCAGCAGCTTAAACGACTACACAGATACGCAGTATTTT,CASSLNDYTDTQYF
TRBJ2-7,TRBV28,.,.,TGTGCCAGCAGTTTGTACGGCCGCGAGCAGTACTTC,CASSLYGREQYF
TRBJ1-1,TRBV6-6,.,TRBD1,TGTGCCAGCAGTAAACAGGGGTCAGCGAACACTGAAGCTTTCTTT,CASSKQGSANTEAFF
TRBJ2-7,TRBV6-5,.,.,TGTGCCAGCGGGTCCGACCCTCAAAGCTCCTACGAGCAGTACTTC,CASGSDPQSSYEQYF
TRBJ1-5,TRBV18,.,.,TGTGCCAGCTCACCGACGTACAATCAGCCCCAGCATTTT,CASSPTYNQPQHF
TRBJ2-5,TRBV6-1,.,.,TGTGCCAGCAGTCGGACGGTGTACCAAGAGACCCAGTACTTC,CASSRTVYQETQYF
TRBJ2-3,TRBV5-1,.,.,TGCGCCAGCAGCTCTCAACGCACAGATACGCAGTATTTT,CASSSQRTDTQYF
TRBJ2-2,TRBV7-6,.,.,TGTGCCAGCAGCTTATTAGCGGATAGCTTATCCGGGGAGCTGTTTTTT,CASSLLADSLSGELFF
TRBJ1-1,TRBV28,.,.,TGTGCCAGCAGTTTTGGGGAAGGTGGGGCTGAAGCTTTCTTT,CASSFGEGGAEAFF
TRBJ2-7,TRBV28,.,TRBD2,TGTGCCAGCAGACCACCGGGACTAGCGGGAGTCGAGCAGTACTTC,CASRPPGLAGVEQYF
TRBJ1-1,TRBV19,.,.,TGTGCCAGTAGAACCACCGGGACACCAACCCGGGACACTGAAGCTTTCTTT,CASRTTGTPTRDTEAFF
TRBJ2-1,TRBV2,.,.,TGTGCCAGCAGTCCTAGCCTCCGGTCCCACAATGAGCAGTTCTTC,CASSPSLRSHNEQFF
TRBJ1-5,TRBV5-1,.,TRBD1,TGCGCCAGCAGCTTGACAGGGGGCAATAGGGATCAGCCCCAGCATTTT,CASSLTGGNRDQPQHF